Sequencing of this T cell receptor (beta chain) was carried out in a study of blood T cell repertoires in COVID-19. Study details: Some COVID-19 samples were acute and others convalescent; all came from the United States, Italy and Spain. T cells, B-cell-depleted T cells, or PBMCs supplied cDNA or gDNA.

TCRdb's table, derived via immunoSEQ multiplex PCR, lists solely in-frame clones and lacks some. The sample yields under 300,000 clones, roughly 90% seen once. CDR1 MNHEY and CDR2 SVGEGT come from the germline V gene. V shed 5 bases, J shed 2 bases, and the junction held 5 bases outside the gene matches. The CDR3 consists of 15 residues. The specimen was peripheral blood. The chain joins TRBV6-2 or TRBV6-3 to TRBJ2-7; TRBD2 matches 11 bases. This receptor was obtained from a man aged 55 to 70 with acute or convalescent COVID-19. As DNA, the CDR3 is TGTGCCAGCAGTACCGGGACTAGCGGAACCTACGAGCAGTACTTC. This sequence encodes CASSTGTSGTYEQYF.